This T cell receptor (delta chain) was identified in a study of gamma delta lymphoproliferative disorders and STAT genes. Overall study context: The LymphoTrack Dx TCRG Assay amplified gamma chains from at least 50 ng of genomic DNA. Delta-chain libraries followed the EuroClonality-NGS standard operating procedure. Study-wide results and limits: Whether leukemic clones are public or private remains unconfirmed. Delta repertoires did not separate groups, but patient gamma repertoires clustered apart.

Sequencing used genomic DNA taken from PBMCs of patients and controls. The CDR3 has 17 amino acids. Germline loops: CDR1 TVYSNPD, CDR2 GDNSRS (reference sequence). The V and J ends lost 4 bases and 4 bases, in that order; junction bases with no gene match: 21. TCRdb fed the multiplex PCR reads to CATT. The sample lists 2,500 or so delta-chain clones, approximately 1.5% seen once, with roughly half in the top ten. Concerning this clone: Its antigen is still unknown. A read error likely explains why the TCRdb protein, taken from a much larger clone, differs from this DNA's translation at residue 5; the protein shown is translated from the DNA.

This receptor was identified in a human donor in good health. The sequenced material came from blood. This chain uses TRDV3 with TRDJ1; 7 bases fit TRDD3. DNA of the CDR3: TGTGCCTCTAACTCCCCCCATAAGTGGGGGACCGACGATAAACTCATCTTT. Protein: CASNSPHKWGTDDKLIF.